This TCR beta chain emerged from a study of cytomegalovirus exposure and HLA in healthy donors. 60 Vbeta and 13 Jbeta primers were used in PCR. Clones were sequenced by immunoSEQ multiplex PCR, and TCRdb holds only the in-frame ones, with some missing. Of 150,000 to 200,000 clones listed, less than 80% are singletons. Germline CDR1 is SGHVS and CDR2 is FQNEAQ. V lost 2 bases and J 3 bases, leaving 13 bases between the germline ends. This CDR3 region has 16 residues. The TCR was taken from a woman under 40 in good health and CMV-seropositive. The chain uses TRBV7-8 and TRBJ1-4; TRBD1 is a possible D gene (6 bases). Input material: PBMCs. CDR3: CASSLLQGHSNEKLFF. CDR3 nucleotides: TGTGCCAGCAGCTTACTGCAGGGGCATTCTAATGAAAAACTGTTTTTT.